This T cell receptor beta chain was captured by sequencing in a study of blood T cell repertoires in COVID-19. Study-wide background: Sites in the United States, Italy and Spain provided acute and convalescent COVID-19 samples. T cells, B-cell-depleted T cells, or PBMCs provided the cDNA or gDNA that served as material.

The germline V gene has CDR1 SNHLY and CDR2 FYNNEI. This CDR3 region has 14 residues. The V end was cut by 6 bases, the J end by 3 bases, with 12 bases between. Per the study methods: Estimated nucleated cell counts came from reference gene primer amplification. Libraries were prepared by immunoSEQ multiplex PCR; TCRdb keeps only in-frame clonotypes and omits some of them. That table furnishes V, J and clone size, whereas the DNA furnished D and trimming. Among 450,000 to 500,000 clones listed, approximately 90% were seen once. This clone showed up just a few times. This receptor was identified in a woman aged 60-75 years who had recovered from COVID-19. J is TRBJ1-5 and V is TRBV2, with D possibly being TRBD1 (5 bases). Sequenced material: PBMCs or T cells enriched from blood (not recorded which). DNA for the CDR3: TGTGCCAGCAGCCCAAGACAGATCAATCAGCCCCAGCATTTT. Protein: CASSPRQINQPQHF.